What follows is one T cell receptor beta chain and its context. Its antigen is as yet unknown. The sample is drawn from a study of shared clonotypes between healthy human individuals. Study overall: The cohort had a couple of women and a few men, ages 18 to 49.

Broader study findings: In contrast to clonotypes shared by all four donors, non-shared clonotypes had lower generation probabilities. With several donors compared, 4.5% to 6.5% of naive CD4 clonotypes were shared.

Measured with immunoSEQ multiplex PCR; TCRdb has only the in-frame clones, and not every one. The sample lists approximately 2.3 million clones, 93% occurring once. The sequenced material came from naive CD4+ T cells from PBMCs. Indicated subset: CD45RA+ positively selected. The TCR sequence derives from a man aged 18 to 29 in good health. Some clones in this sample may be carry-over from other donors' samples.

The CDR3 loop reads CAIGDPKPGYEQYF. The CDR3 DNA follows: TGTGCCATCGGGGATCCCAAACCGGGCTACGAGCAGTACTTC. The chain carries TRBV10-3 and TRBJ2-7; D is undetermined. Germline values: CDR1 ENHRY, CDR2 SYGVKD. CDR3 length equals 14 residues. Trimming stripped 8 bases from V and 3 bases from J, with 17 bases between.